This TCR beta chain was documented in a study of T-cell reconstitution after alpha-beta-depleted transplantation in children. As it was prepared, the TCRbeta library received unique molecular identifiers. TCRdb reanalysed the PCR reads using MiXCR and keeps one entry per CDR3 protein. Here the sample spans almost 600,000 distinct CDR3 sequences, around 27% being singletons. Sequencing used PBMCs, obtained before TCRalphabeta/CD19-depleted stem cell transplant. The receptor's source is a boy under two years old with Wiskott-Aldrich syndrome, due to receive a stem cell transplant.

CDR3 DNA: TGTGCCGCTAGCGAGGGAACCGGGGAGCTGTTTTTT. Its translation is CAASEGTGELFF. V is TRBV6-1 and J is TRBJ2-2; D possibly corresponds to TRBD2 (6 bases). The V gene lost 11 bases and the J gene lost 5 bases, with 12 bases spanning the gap. The CDR3 totals 12 residues. Germline V CDR1 and CDR2: MNHNS, SASEGT.